The sequence of this TCR beta chain was determined in a study of OX40 agonist ivuxolimab in advanced cancers. As for the study in general: A male proportion of under 90% was recorded, with mean age 60 years and range about 23 to 90. Partial responses occurred in three patients (one hepatocellular carcinoma, two cutaneous melanoma).

Libraries were prepared by immunoSEQ multiplex PCR; TCRdb keeps only in-frame clonotypes and omits some of them. The table records around 83,000 clones, roughly nine tenths of them present only once. Trimming at V came to 6 bases and at J to 2 bases, leaving 9 bases not matched to a gene. The germline CDR1 and CDR2 sequences are KGHSH and LQKENI. This CDR3 is 16 amino acids long. V and J are TRBV18 and TRBJ2-2, with 7 bases that match TRBD1. The sequencing here drew on CD4+ or CD8+ T cells sorted from blood, taken in a trial of the OX40 agonist ivuxolimab. This clonotype was sampled from an adult with an advanced solid tumor such as melanoma, head and neck, liver or kidney cancer. As DNA, the CDR3 is TGTGCCAGCTCGTCGGGACAGAGACTAAACACCGGGGAGCTGTTTTTT. It yields the protein CASSSGQRLNTGELFF.